Below are 26 T cell receptor beta chains sequenced from a single sample in a study of blood T cell repertoires in COVID-19. TCRdb's table, derived via immunoSEQ multiplex PCR, lists solely in-frame clones and lacks some. The sample has 100,000 to 150,000 clones, less than 90% seen once. The sequenced sample consisted of peripheral blood. The receptor set was obtained from a woman at least 80 years old with acute or convalescent COVID-19.

The rearrangement links TRBV7-2 to TRBJ1-4; possible D gene TRBD1, 6 bases. The germline gives CDR1 SGHTA, CDR2 FQGNSA. The ends were cut back, 6 bases at V and 8 bases at J, with 13 bases in the middle. The CDR3 totals 13 residues. This chain's CDR3 is CASRGGGHEKLFF. The DNA of the CDR3 is TGTGCCAGCAGAGGGGGAGGGCACGAAAAACTGTTTTTT. Full variable domain (rest looked up from reference TRBV7-2 and TRBJ1-4): GAGVSQSPSNKVTEKGKDVELRCDPISGHTALYWYRQSLGQGLEFLIYFQGNSAPDKSGLPSDRFSAERTGGSVSTLTIQRTQQEDSAVYLCASRGGGHEKLFFGSGTQLSVL.

This clone was recorded a few times. The V call is TRBV6-5, the J call TRBJ1-1; the D gene is possibly TRBD1 (5 bases). CDR1 is MNHEY and CDR2 is SVGAGI in the germline V gene. V was trimmed by 8 bases and J by 1 base, leaving 11 bases between them. The CDR3 covers 13 residues. CDR3 loop: CASGHQGNTEAFF. The CDR3 DNA follows: TGTGCCAGCGGGCACCAGGGGAACACTGAAGCTTTCTTT.

The V gene is TRBV9, the J gene TRBJ1-2; D unresolved. This CDR3 is built from 15 residues. The ends were cut back, 4 bases at V and 2 bases at J, with 15 bases in the middle. The V gene's germline CDR1 is SGDLS and CDR2 YYNGEE. For the CDR3, the DNA is TGTGCCAGCAGCCCCGTCGGAGGGCCCAACTATGGCTACACCTTC. This sequence encodes CASSPVGGPNYGYTF.

This rearrangement joins TRBV6-1 to TRBJ2-7, with D maybe TRBD1 (5 bases). Germline V gives CDR1 MNHNS, CDR2 SASEGT. This CDR3 comprises 13 residues. V was clipped by 0 bases and J by 2 bases, with 5 bases between them. The CDR3 bases are TGTGCCAGCAGTGAAGCCAGGGCCTACGAGCAGTACTTC. Translating gives CASSEARAYEQYF.

The chain has TRBV5-1 and TRBJ2-1; possibly TRBD1 for D (5 bases). This CDR3 region has 15 residues. V gave up 0 bases and J gave up 3 bases, with 10 bases separating them. The germline V gene encodes CDR1 SGHRS and CDR2 YFSETQ. The CDR3 DNA sequence: TGCGCCAGCAGCTTGGAGGGGCCCGACTACAATGAGCAGTTCTTC. Protein product: CASSLEGPDYNEQFF.

J is TRBJ1-5 and V is TRBV5-4; D remains unclear. Per germline, CDR1 SGHNT and CDR2 YYREEE (reference sequence). Trimming took 4 bases from V and 2 from J, leaving 7 bases between them. The CDR3 runs to 13 residues. CDR3 amino acids: CASSVQGNQPQHF. CDR3 bases: TGTGCCAGCAGCGTCCAGGGCAATCAGCCCCAGCATTTT. The full variable domain, in which reference TRBV5-4 and TRBJ1-5 provide the parts outside the CDR3, is ETGVTQSPTHLIKTRGQQVTLRCSSQSGHNTVSWYQQALGQGPQFIFQYYREEENGRGNFPPRFSGLQFPNYSSELNVNALELDDSALYLCASSVQGNQPQHFGDGTRLSIL.

The chain is built from TRBV2 and TRBJ2-3; D is possibly TRBD1 (5 bases). Germline-derived CDR1 and CDR2 are SNHLY and FYNNEI. The CDR3 runs 15 residues. V gave up 4 bases and J gave up 0 bases, with 11 bases separating them. The CDR3 DNA reads TGTGCCAGCAGTGTCCCGACAGCAAGCACAGATACGCAGTATTTT. Protein product: CASSVPTASTDTQYF. Supplemented by reference TRBV2 and TRBJ2-3, the full variable domain reads EPEVTQTPSHQVTQMGQEVILRCVPISNHLYFYWYRQILGQKVEFLVSFYNNEISEKSEIFDDQFSVERPDGSNFTLKIRSTKLEDSAMYFCASSVPTASTDTQYFGPGTRLTVL.

The chain employs TRBV7-3 and TRBJ1-1, with TRBD1 as a possible D gene (5 bases). Germline V gives CDR1 SGHTA, CDR2 FQGTGA. This CDR3 is built from 15 residues. The ends were cut back, 4 bases at V and 5 bases at J, with 17 bases in the middle. This CDR3 is CASSSSPGGGTEAFF. The CDR3 DNA is TGTGCCAGCAGCTCCTCCCCCGGGGGAGGGACTGAAGCTTTCTTT. Together with reference TRBV7-3 and TRBJ1-1, the CDR3 gives the full variable domain: GAGVSQTPSNKVTEKGKYVELRCDPISGHTALYWYRQSLGQGPEFLIYFQGTGAADDSGLPNDRFFAVRPEGSVSTLKIQRTERGDSAVYLCASSSSPGGGTEAFFGQGTRLTVV.

The rearrangement joins TRBV4-2 to TRBJ2-7; the match to TRBD1 covers 7 bases. The CDR3 contains 15 residues. CDR1 is LGHNA, CDR2 YNFKEQ, per germline. Trimming took 2 bases from V and 0 from J; bases not matched to a gene: 4. The CDR3 DNA reads TGTGCCAGCAGCCAACCCGCAGGGGGCTCCTACGAGCAGTACTTC. Encoded protein: CASSQPAGGSYEQYF.

This chain links TRBV9 with TRBJ2-1; TRBD2 is a possible D gene (5 bases). Germline CDR1 is SGDLS and CDR2 is YYNGEE. The CDR3 runs 16 residues. The V end was cut by 0 bases, the J end by 0 bases, with 10 bases between. The CDR3 DNA follows: TGTGCCAGCAGCGTAGAACCGGGGAACTCCTACAATGAGCAGTTCTTC. Encoded protein: CASSVEPGNSYNEQFF. Drawing the rest from reference TRBV9 and TRBJ2-1, the complete variable domain is DSGVTQTPKHLITATGQRVTLRCSPRSGDLSVYWYQQSLDQGLQFLIQYYNGEERAKGNILERFSAQQFPDLHSELNLSSLELGDSALYFCASSVEPGNSYNEQFFGPGTRLTVL.

The rearrangement links TRBV9 to TRBJ1-1, with D possibly TRBD1 on 5 matching bases. CDR1 SGDLS and CDR2 YYNGEE come from the germline V gene. The CDR3 is 16 residues long. Trimming shortened V by 4 bases and J by 6 bases, and 22 bases separated the two germline ends. The DNA for the CDR3 is TGTGCCAGCAGCCAGTCCGGCGGGGGGAGAACTTCTGAAGCTTTCTTT. Its translation is CASSQSGGGRTSEAFF. Filled out from reference TRBV9 and TRBJ1-1, the complete variable domain reads DSGVTQTPKHLITATGQRVTLRCSPRSGDLSVYWYQQSLDQGLQFLIQYYNGEERAKGNILERFSAQQFPDLHSELNLSSLELGDSALYFCASSQSGGGRTSEAFFGQGTRLTVV.

The rearrangement links TRBV7-8 to TRBJ1-2; 7 bases fit TRBD1. V was clipped by 6 bases and J by 3 bases; unmatched bases: 10. Germline values: CDR1 SGHVS, CDR2 FQNEAQ. This CDR3 contains 15 residues. This CDR3 is CASSRAGTEDYGYTF. DNA for the CDR3: TGTGCCAGCAGTCGTGCCGGGACAGAAGACTATGGCTACACCTTC.

The chain employs TRBV5-1 and TRBJ1-1; possibly TRBD1 for D (6 bases). This CDR3 has 13 residues. V lost 5 bases and J lost 1, with 9 bases in between. The germline V gene encodes CDR1 SGHRS and CDR2 YFSETQ. CDR3 DNA sequence: TGCGCCAGCAGGGGGGGGCGGAACACTGAAGCTTTCTTT. Its translation: CASRGGRNTEAFF.

This chain joins TRBV16 and TRBJ2-4; 12 nucleotides match TRBD2. V dropped 4 bases and J dropped 2; count of bases not matched to a gene: 6. In germline, CDR1 is KGHSY, CDR2 FQNENV. This CDR3 contains 17 residues. The CDR3 is CASSPTTSGGTKNIQYF. The CDR3 nucleotides read TGTGCCAGCAGCCCAACGACTAGCGGGGGAACCAAAAACATTCAGTACTTC.

The V call is TRBV7-3, the J call TRBJ2-2; a weak D match, TRBD2 (6 bases). The CDR3 is 13 residues long. Per the germline V gene, CDR1 is SGHTA and CDR2 is FQGTGA. V lost 2 bases and J 7 bases, leaving 8 bases between the germline ends. CDR3 in amino acids: CASSLQGGGELFF. CDR3 bases: TGTGCCAGCAGCTTACAGGGAGGCGGGGAGCTGTTTTTT.

V and J are TRBV2 and TRBJ1-1; 8 nucleotides match TRBD1. CDR1 and CDR2 (germline): SNHLY, FYNNEI. The CDR3 has 13 amino acids. Trimming took 8 bases from V and 3 from J; bases not matched to a gene: 5. CDR3 loop: CASGRQGHTEAFF. As DNA, the CDR3 is TGTGCCAGCGGCCGACAGGGGCACACTGAAGCTTTCTTT.

The chain is built from TRBV5-1 and TRBJ2-2; 13 bases fit TRBD2. Trimming at V came to 1 base and at J to 6 bases, leaving 3 bases not matched to a gene. The CDR3 sequence is 16 residues long. Germline V gene sequence: CDR1 SGHRS, CDR2 YFSETQ. In DNA, the CDR3 is TGCGCCAGCAGCTTGCTGGGACTAGCGGGGTCCGGGGAGCTGTTTTTT. It yields the protein CASSLLGLAGSGELFF.

V is TRBV21-1 and J is TRBJ2-7; the D call in the table, TRBD1, was not verified against the DNA. TRBV21-1 is a pseudogene. The CDR3 is 14 residues long. The chain's CDR3 is CASSRYRQYYEQYF. CDR3 sequence (DNA): TGTGCCAGCAGCAGATATCGACAATACTACGAGCAGTACTTC.

The V and J genes are TRBV27 and TRBJ2-3; 7 positions agree with TRBD2. The V segment lost 4 bases and the J segment 8 bases; nucleotides outside the gene matches: 9. The CDR3 spans 14 residues. The germline CDR1 and CDR2 sequences are MNHEY and SMNVEV (reference sequence). The DNA for the CDR3 is TGTGCCAGCAGTTCGACGACTAGCTCCATTACGCAGTATTTT. Its protein product is CASSSTTSSITQYF.

This rearrangement joins TRBV7-3 to TRBJ1-2; 8 bases fit TRBD1. Trimming removed 0 bases from V and 4 bases from J; junction bases left unmatched: 4. The CDR3 is 15 residues long. Germline-derived CDR1 and CDR2 are SGHTA and FQGTGA. CDR3 nucleotide sequence: TGTGCCAGCAGCTTAACGAGGACAGGGCTCTATGGCTACACCTTC. The encoded protein is CASSLTRTGLYGYTF.

This chain uses TRBV5-1 with TRBJ2-3; possibly TRBD1 for D (6 bases). Trimming removed 2 bases from V and 4 bases from J, with 8 bases in between. This CDR3 spans 13 amino acids. Germline values: CDR1 SGHRS, CDR2 YFSETQ. CDR3 sequence reads: CASSLQGPDTQYF. CDR3 DNA sequence: TGCGCCAGCAGCTTACAGGGCCCAGATACGCAGTATTTT.

Concerning this clone: The junction departs from germline at one end; a sequencing error may be responsible. The V call is TRBV5-1, the J call TRBJ1-2; weak D call: TRBD1 (6 bases). The CDR3 length is 16 residues. Looked up from germline, CDR1 is SGHRS and CDR2 is YFSETQ. The CDR3 nucleotides are TGCGCCAGCAGCTTGGTTGCAGGGGATTCCAACTATGGCTACACCTTT. The encoded protein is CASSLVAGDSNYGYTF.

This clone was observed a few times. The chain is built from TRBV9 and TRBJ1-2; a possible D gene is TRBD1 (5 bases). This CDR3 is 15 amino acids long. The germline gives CDR1 SGDLS, CDR2 YYNGEE. Trimming removed 4 bases from V and 3 bases from J, with 16 bases in between. This chain's CDR3 is CASSTYGGGDYGYTF. DNA for the CDR3: TGTGCCAGCAGCACATACGGGGGAGGGGACTATGGCTACACCTTC.

CDR3 loop: CASSLGTATNEKLFF. CDR3 sequence (DNA): TGCGCCAGCAGCTTGGGGACAGCAACTAATGAAAAACTGTTTTTT. V and J are TRBV5-1 and TRBJ1-4; TRBD1 is a possible D gene (6 bases). The CDR3 length is 15 residues. The V gene's germline CDR1 is SGHRS and CDR2 YFSETQ. The V gene lost 0 bases and the J gene lost 0 bases, with 6 bases spanning the gap.

The chain uses TRBV6-2 or TRBV6-3 and TRBJ1-6; D uncertain. Germline lookup yields CDR1 MNHEY and CDR2 SVGEGT. The CDR3 runs to 15 residues. The V gene lost 0 bases and the J gene lost 7 bases, with 10 bases spanning the gap. Written as DNA, the CDR3 is TGTGCCAGCAGTTACTCGAGGGCAGGCAATTCACCCCTCCACTTT. As protein: CASSYSRAGNSPLHF.

J is TRBJ2-3 and V is TRBV7-3; 8 nucleotides line up with TRBD1. J lost 2 bases, V lost 5 bases, and 6 bases had no gene match. This CDR3 is built from 15 residues. The germline gives CDR1 SGHTA, CDR2 FQGTGA. CDR3 amino acids: CASSLQGVPTDTQYF. In DNA, the CDR3 is TGTGCCAGCAGCCTACAGGGGGTCCCCACAGATACGCAGTATTTT.